What follows are 20 T cell receptor beta chains derived from one specimen sequenced in a study of cytomegalovirus exposure and HLA in healthy donors. PCR primers comprised 60 Vbeta and 13 Jbeta primers. The protocol was immunoSEQ multiplex PCR, while the TCRdb copy is restricted to in-frame clones and leaves out a portion. This sample has 200,000 to 250,000 clones, with 80% to 85% found just once. The specimen sequenced was PBMCs. The receptor set was obtained from a boy younger than 10 in good health and CMV-seronegative.

V and J are TRBV27 and TRBJ2-7, with 8 bases that match TRBD2. The CDR3 has 14 amino acids. Germline trimming cut 4 bases from V and 1 base from J; bases unmatched to any gene: 3. Germline V gene data show CDR1 as MNHEY and CDR2 as SMNVEV (reference sequence). The CDR3 spells CASSSGLVSYEQYF. The CDR3 nucleotides read TGTGCCAGCAGTTCGGGACTAGTTTCCTACGAGCAGTACTTC.

This clone was observed a handful of times. V is TRBV5-5 and J is TRBJ2-1, with 8 bases aligning to TRBD2. This CDR3 contains 16 residues. V lost 1 base and J lost 5; bases outside the gene matches: 8. In germline, CDR1 is SGHKS, CDR2 YYEKEE (reference sequence). CDR3 DNA: TGTGCCAGCAGCTTGAGAGCGGGAGTATACAACAATGAGCAGTTCTTC. Amino acids: CASSLRAGVYNNEQFF. The variable domain in full, with the rest retrieved from reference TRBV5-5 and TRBJ2-1, is DAGVTQSPTHLIKTRGQQVTLRCSPISGHKSVSWYQQVLGQGPQFIFQYYEKEERGRGNFPDRFSARQFPNYSSELNVNALLLGDSALYLCASSLRAGVYNNEQFFGPGTRLTVL.

The V gene is TRBV10-3, the J gene TRBJ2-5, with 8 bases that match TRBD2. CDR3 length: 13 residues. CDR1 is ENHRY and CDR2 is SYGVKD in the germline V gene. Germline trimming cut 6 bases from V and 9 bases from J; bases unmatched to any gene: 9. The DNA of the CDR3 is TGTGCCATCAGAGTAGCGGGGACCGGGTCCCAGTACTTC. Amino acid sequence: CAIRVAGTGSQYF.

This clone was observed a few times. The V gene is TRBV27, the J gene TRBJ1-4, with D unclear. Germline V gene data show CDR1 as MNHEY and CDR2 as SMNVEV (reference sequence). V shed 3 bases and J shed 1 base, with 6 bases lying between them. This CDR3 region has 14 residues. The CDR3 is CASSFKLTNEKLFF. The CDR3 coding sequence is TGTGCCAGCAGTTTTAAATTAACTAATGAAAAACTGTTTTTT. The entire variable domain, with the rest obtained from reference TRBV27 and TRBJ1-4, is as follows: EAQVTQNPRYLITVTGKKLTVTCSQNMNHEYMSWYRQDPGLGLRQIYYSMNVEVTDKGDVPEGYKVSRKEKRNFPLILESPSPNQTSLYFCASSFKLTNEKLFFGSGTQLSVL.

About this clone: Its ends do not fully match the called genes, so a read error is possible. J is TRBJ2-7 and V is TRBV27; D call uncertain. The CDR3 has 9 residues. Germline V gene sequence: CDR1 MNHEY, CDR2 SMNVEV (reference sequence). CDR3 nucleotide sequence: TGTGCCAGCAGTCCCCGACTGATATTC. This sequence encodes CASSPRLIF.

The chain has TRBV5-4 and TRBJ2-3; a weak D match, TRBD1 (5 bases). The CDR3 is 13 amino acids. Germline lookup yields CDR1 SGHNT and CDR2 YYREEE (reference sequence). Trimming cost V 3 bases and J 4 bases, with 9 bases left between them. The DNA of the CDR3 is TGTGCCAGCAGCTGGCAGGGTTCAGATACGCAGTATTTT. It codes for CASSWQGSDTQYF.

The chain recombines TRBV21-1 with TRBJ1-5; the DNA was not compared with TRBD1, the D call given in the table. TRBV21-1 is a pseudogene segment. This CDR3 region has 15 residues. The DNA for the CDR3 is TGTGCCAGCAGCAAAGCCTCAGGGGGCTATCAGCCCCAGCATTTT. It is translated as CASSKASGGYQPQHF.

J is TRBJ1-1 and V is TRBV7-9, with D hard to call. This CDR3 is built from 13 residues. V lost 1 base and J 1 base, leaving 4 bases between the germline ends. The germline V gene has CDR1 SEHNR and CDR2 FQNEAQ (reference sequence). CDR3 DNA: TGTGCCAGCAGCTTAGGCGAGAACACTGAAGCTTTCTTT. It specifies CASSLGENTEAFF.

This chain links TRBV11-2 with TRBJ2-5, with 14 bases aligning to TRBD2. The germline CDR1 and CDR2 sequences are SGHAT and FQNNGV. This CDR3 contains 18 residues. Trimming cost V 0 bases and J 5 bases; bases outside gene matches: 8. Here the CDR3 reads CASSLEAGTSGSPETQYF. The CDR3 nucleotides are TGTGCCAGCAGCTTAGAGGCCGGGACTAGCGGGAGTCCGGAGACCCAGTACTTC.

This clone has just one count. V usage is TRBV6-4 and J usage is TRBJ2-5, with TRBD2 matching over 8 bases. Germline V CDR1 and CDR2: MRHNA, SNTAGT. The V and J ends lost 0 bases and 1 base, in that order; junction bases with no gene match: 13. The CDR3 sequence is 19 residues long. CDR3 in DNA: TGTGCCAGCAGTGACTCGATGGAGGCTAGCGGGCCCTCCCAAGAGACCCAGTACTTC. It translates to CASSDSMEASGPSQETQYF.

V usage is TRBV18 and J usage is TRBJ2-5; 13 bases agree with TRBD2. Trimming at V came to 6 bases and at J to 1 base, leaving 11 bases not matched to a gene. Germline-derived CDR1 and CDR2 are KGHSH and LQKENI. The CDR3 runs to 18 residues. In DNA, the CDR3 is TGTGCCAGCTCGCCCAGCATGGGACTAGCGGGGACCCAAGAGACCCAGTACTTC. This sequence encodes CASSPSMGLAGTQETQYF.

The chain uses TRBV2 and TRBJ2-1; 9 bases agree with TRBD2. Unmatched junction bases numbered 10, after V lost 6 bases and J lost 7 bases. Per the germline V gene, CDR1 is SNHLY and CDR2 is FYNNEI. The CDR3 is 15 residues long. The CDR3 region has the DNA TGTGCCAGCAGAAATAGCGGGGGTCCCTCGAATGAGCAGTTCTTC. It is translated as CASRNSGGPSNEQFF. Together with reference TRBV2 and TRBJ2-1, the CDR3 gives the full variable domain: EPEVTQTPSHQVTQMGQEVILRCVPISNHLYFYWYRQILGQKVEFLVSFYNNEISEKSEIFDDQFSVERPDGSNFTLKIRSTKLEDSAMYFCASRNSGGPSNEQFFGPGTRLTVL.

The chain is built from TRBV27 and TRBJ1-2, with D perhaps TRBD1 (5 bases). The CDR3 has 14 amino acids. The germline CDR1 and CDR2 sequences are MNHEY and SMNVEV (reference sequence). V was pared by 3 bases and J by 5 bases, with 13 bases between. DNA for the CDR3: TGTGCCAGCAGTTTGCATCGGGGGTCTTATGGCTACACCTTC. Translating gives CASSLHRGSYGYTF.

This chain connects TRBV7-2 to TRBJ2-7, with 9 positions matching TRBD2. In germline, CDR1 is SGHTA, CDR2 FQGNSA. The CDR3 loop spans 15 amino acids. The V and J ends lost 1 base and 2 bases, in that order; junction bases with no gene match: 3. The CDR3 protein is CASSLEPSGTYEQYF. Written as DNA, the CDR3 is TGTGCCAGCAGCTTAGAACCTAGCGGGACCTACGAGCAGTACTTC.

This clone has only one observation. The rearrangement links TRBV2 to TRBJ2-5; 10 nucleotides agree with TRBD2. The DNA end lines up better with TRBJ2-7; the J call may be wrong. This CDR3 spans 13 amino acids. Germline values: CDR1 SNHLY, CDR2 FYNNEI. DNA of the CDR3: TGTGCCAGCACTAGCGGGAGTTTAAACGAGCAGTACTTC. Its protein product is CASTSGSLNEQYF.

The chain employs TRBV27 and TRBJ2-1, with TRBD1 matching over 7 bases. The CDR3 is made up of 15 amino acids. Germline V gene data show CDR1 as MNHEY and CDR2 as SMNVEV (reference sequence). The V and J ends lost 8 bases and 6 bases, in that order; junction bases with no gene match: 13. In DNA form, the CDR3 reads TGTGCCAGCGCCGTAGGGACAGCATCACTCAATGAGCAGTTCTTC. Translated, it gives CASAVGTASLNEQFF.

There are a few counts of this clone. The genes are TRBV6-5 and TRBJ1-2, with D perhaps TRBD1 (6 bases). The V gene's germline CDR1 is MNHEY and CDR2 SVGAGI. CDR3 length: 15 amino acids. V lost 2 bases to trimming and J lost 2 bases, with 12 bases between them. The DNA for the CDR3 is TGTGCCAGCAGTTACCGGAGGACAGTCAACTATGGCTACACCTTC. Translation gives CASSYRRTVNYGYTF.

The V call is TRBV2, the J call TRBJ1-4; D ambiguous. V dropped 3 bases and J dropped 3 bases, with 11 bases sitting between them. The CDR3 runs 15 residues. Per the germline V gene, CDR1 is SNHLY and CDR2 is FYNNEI. The chain's CDR3 is CASSEIRSPNEKLFF. CDR3 nucleotides: TGTGCCAGCAGTGAGATTAGGAGCCCTAATGAAAAACTGTTTTTT.

The rearrangement uses TRBV2 and TRBJ2-2; 7 nucleotides align to TRBD2. Germline loops: CDR1 SNHLY, CDR2 FYNNEI. There are 14 residues in the CDR3. V was pared by 8 bases and J by 1 base, with 4 bases of the junction left unmatched. CDR3 protein: CASWEGQNTGELFF. The CDR3 coding sequence is TGTGCCAGCTGGGAGGGGCAGAACACCGGGGAGCTGTTTTTT.

The chain joins TRBV27 to TRBJ1-5; D is unclear. The ends were cut back, 3 bases at V and 3 bases at J, with 3 bases in the middle. The germline V gene encodes CDR1 MNHEY and CDR2 SMNVEV (reference sequence). This CDR3 is built from 12 residues. The CDR3 is CASSFINQPQHF. CDR3 nucleotides: TGTGCCAGCAGTTTTATCAATCAGCCCCAGCATTTT.